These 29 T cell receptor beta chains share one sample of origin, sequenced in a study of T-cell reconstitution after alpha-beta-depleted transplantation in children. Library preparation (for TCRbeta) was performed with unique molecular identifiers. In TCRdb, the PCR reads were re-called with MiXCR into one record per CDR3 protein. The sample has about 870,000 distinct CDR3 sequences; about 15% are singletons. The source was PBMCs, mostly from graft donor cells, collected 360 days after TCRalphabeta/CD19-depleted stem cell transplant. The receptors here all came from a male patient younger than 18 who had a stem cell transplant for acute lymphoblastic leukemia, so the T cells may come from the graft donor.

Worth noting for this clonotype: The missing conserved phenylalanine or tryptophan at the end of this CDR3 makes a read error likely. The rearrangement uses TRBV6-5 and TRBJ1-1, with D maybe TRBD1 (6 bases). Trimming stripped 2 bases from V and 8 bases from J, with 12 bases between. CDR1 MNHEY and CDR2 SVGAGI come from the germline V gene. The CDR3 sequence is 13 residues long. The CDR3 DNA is TGTGCCAGCAGTTACCATGACAGGACGGAAGCTTTCTGT. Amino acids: CASSYHDRTEAFC.

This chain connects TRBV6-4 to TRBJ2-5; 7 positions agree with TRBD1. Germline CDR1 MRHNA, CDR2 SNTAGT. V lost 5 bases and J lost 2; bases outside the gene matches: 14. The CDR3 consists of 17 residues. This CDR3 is CASSPRTGETKQETQYF. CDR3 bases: TGTGCCAGCAGTCCTCGGACAGGCGAAACGAAACAAGAGACCCAGTACTTC.

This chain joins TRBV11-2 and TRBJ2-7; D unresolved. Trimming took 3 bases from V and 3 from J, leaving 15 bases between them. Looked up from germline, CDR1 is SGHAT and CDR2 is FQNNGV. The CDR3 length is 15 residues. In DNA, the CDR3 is TGTGCCAGCAGCTTGGCTACCGGGCCGCTCTACGAGCAGTACTTC. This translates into CASSLATGPLYEQYF.

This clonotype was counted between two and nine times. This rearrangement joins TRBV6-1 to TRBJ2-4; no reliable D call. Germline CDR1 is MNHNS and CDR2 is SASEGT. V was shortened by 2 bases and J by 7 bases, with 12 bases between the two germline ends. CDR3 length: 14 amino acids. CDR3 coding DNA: TGTGCCAGCAGTGAATGGGCCGGAGTGAACATTCAGTACTTC. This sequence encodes CASSEWAGVNIQYF.

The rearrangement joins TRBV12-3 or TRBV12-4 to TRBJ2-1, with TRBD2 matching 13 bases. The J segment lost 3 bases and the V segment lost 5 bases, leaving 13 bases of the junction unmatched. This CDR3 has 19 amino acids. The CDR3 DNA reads TGTGCCAGCAGTCTTAGACCCGGGACTAGCGGGGCCCTCTACAATGAGCAGTTCTTC. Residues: CASSLRPGTSGALYNEQFF.

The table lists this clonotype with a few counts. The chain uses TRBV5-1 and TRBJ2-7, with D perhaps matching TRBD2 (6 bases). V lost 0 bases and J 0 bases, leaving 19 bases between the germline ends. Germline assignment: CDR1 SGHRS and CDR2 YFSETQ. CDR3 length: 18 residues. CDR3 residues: CASSLARGIRGSSYEQYF. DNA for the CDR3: TGCGCCAGCAGCTTGGCCCGGGGGATACGTGGGAGCTCCTACGAGCAGTACTTC.

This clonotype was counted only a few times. CDR3 sequence: CASSLEGTTFSYEQYF. DNA of the CDR3: TGTGCCAGCAGCTTAGAGGGTACCACTTTCTCCTACGAGCAGTACTTC. The chain links TRBV11-2 to TRBJ2-7; D gene ambiguous. This CDR3 region has 16 residues. Germline V gives CDR1 SGHAT, CDR2 FQNNGV. V dropped 0 bases and J dropped 0 bases, with 12 bases sitting between them.

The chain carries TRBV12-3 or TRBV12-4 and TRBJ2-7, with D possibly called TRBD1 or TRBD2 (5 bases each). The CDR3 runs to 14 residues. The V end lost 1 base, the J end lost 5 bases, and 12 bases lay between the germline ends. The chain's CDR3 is CASSLEGTPHEQYF. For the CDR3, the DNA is TGTGCCAGCAGTTTAGAGGGGACCCCCCACGAGCAGTACTTC.

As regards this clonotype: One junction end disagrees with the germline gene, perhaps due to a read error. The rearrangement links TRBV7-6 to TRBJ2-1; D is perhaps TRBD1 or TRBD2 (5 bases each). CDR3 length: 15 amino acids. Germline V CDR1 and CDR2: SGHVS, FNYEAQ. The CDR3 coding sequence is TGTGCCAGCAGCTTAGTGAGGGGTACCTACAATGGGCAGTTCTTC. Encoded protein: CASSLVRGTYNGQFF.

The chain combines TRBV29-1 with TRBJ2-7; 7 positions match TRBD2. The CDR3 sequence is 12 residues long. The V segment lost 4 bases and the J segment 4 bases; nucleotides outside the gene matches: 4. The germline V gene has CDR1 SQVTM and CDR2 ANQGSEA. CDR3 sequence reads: CSVVGGWYEQYF. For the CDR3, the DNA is TGCAGCGTTGTGGGAGGGTGGTACGAGCAGTACTTC.

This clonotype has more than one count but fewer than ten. The CDR3 loop reads CASSLSTGGGEKLFF. The CDR3 coding sequence is TGTGCCAGCAGCCTATCGACAGGGGGCGGTGAAAAACTGTTTTTT. This chain links TRBV12-3 or TRBV12-4 with TRBJ1-4; 10 nucleotides match TRBD1. The CDR3 runs to 15 residues. Trimming removed 6 bases from V and 7 bases from J; junction bases left unmatched: 8.

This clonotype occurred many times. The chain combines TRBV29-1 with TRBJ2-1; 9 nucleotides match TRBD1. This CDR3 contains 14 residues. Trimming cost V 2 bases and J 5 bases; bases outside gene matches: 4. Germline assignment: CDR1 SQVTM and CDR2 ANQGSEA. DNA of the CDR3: TGCAGCGTTGAACGGGACAGGGTCCACAATGAGCAGTTCTTC. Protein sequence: CSVERDRVHNEQFF.

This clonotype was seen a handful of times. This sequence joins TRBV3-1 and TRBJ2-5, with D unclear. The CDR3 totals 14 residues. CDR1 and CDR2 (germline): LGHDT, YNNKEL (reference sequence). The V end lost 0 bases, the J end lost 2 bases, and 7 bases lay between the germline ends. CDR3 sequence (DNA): TGTGCCAGCAGCCAAGAGCGTCCGCAAGAGACCCAGTACTTC. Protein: CASSQERPQETQYF.

This CDR3 is CASIDRGETQYF. For the CDR3, the DNA is TGTGCCAGCATCGACAGGGGAGAGACCCAGTACTTC. This chain uses TRBV12-3 or TRBV12-4 with TRBJ2-5; TRBD1 matches at 8 bases. This CDR3 comprises 12 residues. V dropped 7 bases and J dropped 4; count of bases not matched to a gene: 2.

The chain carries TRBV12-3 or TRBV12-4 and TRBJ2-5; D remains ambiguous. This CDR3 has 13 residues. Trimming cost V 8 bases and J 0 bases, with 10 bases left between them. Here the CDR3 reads CASGDFYQETQYF. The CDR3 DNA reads TGTGCCAGCGGTGACTTCTACCAAGAGACCCAGTACTTC.

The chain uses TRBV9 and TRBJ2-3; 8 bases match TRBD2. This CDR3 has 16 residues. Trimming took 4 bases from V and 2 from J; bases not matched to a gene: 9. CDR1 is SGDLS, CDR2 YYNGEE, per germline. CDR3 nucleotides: TGTGCCAGCAGCTCCCGTAGCGGGATGCCCACAGATACGCAGTATTTT. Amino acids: CASSSRSGMPTDTQYF.

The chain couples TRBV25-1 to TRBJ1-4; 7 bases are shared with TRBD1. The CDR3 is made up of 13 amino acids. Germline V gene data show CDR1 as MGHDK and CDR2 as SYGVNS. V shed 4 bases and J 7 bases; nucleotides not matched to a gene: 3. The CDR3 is CASSARGSEKLFF. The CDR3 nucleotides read TGTGCCAGCAGTGCCAGGGGGAGTGAAAAACTGTTTTTT.

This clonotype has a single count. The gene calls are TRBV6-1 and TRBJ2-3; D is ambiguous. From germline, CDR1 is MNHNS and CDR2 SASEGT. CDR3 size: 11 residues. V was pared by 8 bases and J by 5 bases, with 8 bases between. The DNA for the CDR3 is TGTGCCAGCGAAGTTCAAGATACGCAGTATTTT. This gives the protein CASEVQDTQYF.

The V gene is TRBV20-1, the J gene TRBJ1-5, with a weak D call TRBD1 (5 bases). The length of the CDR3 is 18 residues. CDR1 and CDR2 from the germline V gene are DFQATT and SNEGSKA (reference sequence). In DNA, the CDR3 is TGCTGCGCTAGGGTCAGGGTGACGGCTCCTCATAGCAATCAGCCCCAGCATTTT. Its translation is CCARVRVTAPHSNQPQHF.

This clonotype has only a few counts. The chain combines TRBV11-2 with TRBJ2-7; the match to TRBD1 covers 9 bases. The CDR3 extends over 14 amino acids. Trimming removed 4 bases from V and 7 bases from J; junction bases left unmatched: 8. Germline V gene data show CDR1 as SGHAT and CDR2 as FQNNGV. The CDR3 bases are TGTGCCAGCAGCTCACCGGGACAGGGTTGGGAGCAGTACTTC. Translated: CASSSPGQGWEQYF.

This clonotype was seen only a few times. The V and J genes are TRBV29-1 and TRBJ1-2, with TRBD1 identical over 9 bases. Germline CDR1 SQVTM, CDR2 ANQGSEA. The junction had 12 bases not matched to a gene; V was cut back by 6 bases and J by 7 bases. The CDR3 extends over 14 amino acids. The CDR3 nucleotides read TGCAGCGTGGTTGGGGGACAGGGTATGCGTGGCTACACCTTC. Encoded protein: CSVVGGQGMRGYTF.

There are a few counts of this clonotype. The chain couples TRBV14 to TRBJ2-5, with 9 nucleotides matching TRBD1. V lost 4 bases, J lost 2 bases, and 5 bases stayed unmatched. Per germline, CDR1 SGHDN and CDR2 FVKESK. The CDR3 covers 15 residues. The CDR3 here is CASSRQGDIQETQYF. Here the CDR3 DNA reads TGTGCCAGCAGCCGACAGGGGGACATTCAAGAGACCCAGTACTTC.

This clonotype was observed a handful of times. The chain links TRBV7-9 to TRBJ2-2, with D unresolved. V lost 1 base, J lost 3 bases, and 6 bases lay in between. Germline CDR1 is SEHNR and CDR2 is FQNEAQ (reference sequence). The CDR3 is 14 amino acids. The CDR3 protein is CASSLGAYTGELFF. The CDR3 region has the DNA TGTGCCAGCAGCTTAGGAGCTTACACCGGGGAGCTGTTTTTT.

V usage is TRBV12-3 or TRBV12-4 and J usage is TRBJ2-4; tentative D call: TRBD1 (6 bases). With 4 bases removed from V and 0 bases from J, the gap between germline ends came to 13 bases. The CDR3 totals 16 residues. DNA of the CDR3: TGTGCCAGCAGTTCCGGACAGCAACTAGCCAAAAACATTCAGTACTTC. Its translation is CASSSGQQLAKNIQYF.

The CDR3 nucleotides are TGTGCCAGCAGCAGGGACAGGGAGGTTGGCGAGCAGTACTTC. Translation: CASSRDREVGEQYF. The V gene is TRBV7-8, the J gene TRBJ2-7; TRBD1 matches at 9 bases. CDR1 SGHVS and CDR2 FQNEAQ come from the germline V gene. The CDR3 spans 14 residues. V was clipped by 5 bases and J by 6 bases; unmatched bases: 8. The whole variable domain, filled in from reference TRBV7-8 and TRBJ2-7, reads GAGVSQSPRYKVAKRGQDVALRCDPISGHVSLFWYQQALGQGPEFLTYFQNEAQLDKSGLPSDRFFAERPEGSVSTLKIQRTQQEDSAVYLCASSRDREVGEQYFGPGTRLTVT.

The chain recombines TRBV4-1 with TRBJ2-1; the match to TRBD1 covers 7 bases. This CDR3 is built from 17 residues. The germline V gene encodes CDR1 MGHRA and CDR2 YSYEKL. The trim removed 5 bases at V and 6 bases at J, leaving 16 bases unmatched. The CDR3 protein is CASSFKGASPYSNEQFF. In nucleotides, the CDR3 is TGCGCCAGCAGCTTTAAGGGGGCATCCCCTTACAGCAATGAGCAGTTCTTC.

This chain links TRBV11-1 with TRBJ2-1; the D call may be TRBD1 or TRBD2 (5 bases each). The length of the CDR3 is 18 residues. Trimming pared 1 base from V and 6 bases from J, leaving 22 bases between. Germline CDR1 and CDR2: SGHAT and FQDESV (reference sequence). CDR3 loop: CASSLGFVGGQGPNEQFF. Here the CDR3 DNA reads TGTGCCAGCAGCTTAGGCTTCGTGGGCGGCCAGGGACCCAATGAGCAGTTCTTC.

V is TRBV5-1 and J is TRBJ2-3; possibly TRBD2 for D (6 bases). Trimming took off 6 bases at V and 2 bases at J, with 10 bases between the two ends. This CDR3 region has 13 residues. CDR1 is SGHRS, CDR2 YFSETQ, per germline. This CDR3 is CASTSANTDTQYF. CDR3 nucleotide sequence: TGCGCCAGCACTAGCGCCAACACAGATACGCAGTATTTT.

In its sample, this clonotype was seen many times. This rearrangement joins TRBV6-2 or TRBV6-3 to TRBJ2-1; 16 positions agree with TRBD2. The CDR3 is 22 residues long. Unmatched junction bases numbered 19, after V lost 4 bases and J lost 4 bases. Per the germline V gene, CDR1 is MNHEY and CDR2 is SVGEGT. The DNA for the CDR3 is TGTGCCAGCAGTTCAAACCTTGGGACTAGCGGGAGGGCAACCCGAAATTACAATGAGCAGTTCTTC. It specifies CASSSNLGTSGRATRNYNEQFF.